A selection of T cell receptor beta chains follows, all from one sample in a study of human T cells and chemical hapten exposure. From the RACE reads, TCRdb called clonotypes with MiXCR, one entry per CDR3 protein. The sample lists more than 100,000 distinct CDR3 sequences; 11% were seen once. The specimen was whole blood, collected in connection with sensitization to the hapten diphenylcyclopropenone (DPC). Receptors originate from a woman aged 45 to 65 with alopecia areata. Some clones in this sample may be carry-over from other donors' samples. Both conserved end residues are part of each CDR3. Each record gives: D gene, J gene, V gene, clone size, CDR3 protein, CDR3 DNA. D genes are given only for firm matches. Where a row states a size, it is once, few, many or the class of an expanded clone; other rows omit it.

d_gene: TRBD2; j_gene: TRBJ2-1; v_gene: TRBV28; abundance: few; CDR3aa: CASTLRGGREQFF; CDR3nt: TGTGCCAGCACCCTTCGGGGGGGCCGCGAGCAGTTCTTC
d_gene: NA; j_gene: TRBJ1-1; v_gene: TRBV27; abundance: few; CDR3aa: CASSPIIGGEAFF; CDR3nt: TGTGCCAGCAGTCCCATAATTGGGGGTGAAGCTTTCTTT
d_gene: TRBD2; j_gene: TRBJ2-7; v_gene: TRBV20-1; abundance: NA; CDR3aa: CSARPGGLAGVQGSYEQYF; CDR3nt: TGCAGTGCTAGACCCGGGGGACTAGCGGGAGTACAGGGCTCCTACGAGCAGTACTTC
d_gene: NA; j_gene: TRBJ2-3; v_gene: TRBV12-3/TRBV12-4; abundance: many; CDR3aa: CASSLWSTDTQYF; CDR3nt: TGTGCCAGCAGTTTATGGAGCACAGATACGCAGTATTTT
d_gene: NA; j_gene: TRBJ2-1; v_gene: TRBV28; abundance: NA; CDR3aa: CASRQGHEQFF; CDR3nt: TGTGCCAGCAGGCAGGGACATGAGCAGTTCTTC
d_gene: NA; j_gene: TRBJ1-6; v_gene: TRBV7-2; abundance: NA; CDR3aa: CASSLGKSHSPLHF; CDR3nt: TGTGCCAGCAGCTTAGGGAAGTCCCATTCACCCCTCCACTTT
d_gene: NA; j_gene: TRBJ2-1; v_gene: TRBV29-1; abundance: many; CDR3aa: CSGLWDEQFF; CDR3nt: TGCAGCGGCCTATGGGATGAGCAGTTCTTC
d_gene: NA; j_gene: TRBJ2-2; v_gene: TRBV12-3/TRBV12-4; abundance: NA; CDR3aa: CASIYGRNGELFF; CDR3nt: TGTGCCAGCATTTATGGTCGAAACGGGGAGCTGTTTTTT
d_gene: NA; j_gene: TRBJ1-1; v_gene: TRBV6-5; abundance: few; CDR3aa: CASSSAPEGGLSHF; CDR3nt: TGTGCCAGCAGTAGCGCGCCAGAAGGGGGGTTGAGCCATTTT
d_gene: NA; j_gene: TRBJ1-1; v_gene: TRBV20-1; abundance: NA; CDR3aa: CSAINTNTEAFF; CDR3nt: TGCAGTGCCATTAACACGAACACTGAAGCTTTCTTT
d_gene: NA; j_gene: TRBJ2-3; v_gene: TRBV20-1; abundance: many; CDR3aa: CSARDWSSGFTDTQYF; CDR3nt: TGCAGTGCTAGAGATTGGAGTAGCGGCTTCACAGATACGCAGTATTTT
d_gene: TRBD2; j_gene: TRBJ2-7; v_gene: TRBV6-5; abundance: many; CDR3aa: CASGRGGPYEQYF; CDR3nt: TGTGCCAGCGGCCGGGGAGGGCCCTACGAGCAGTACTTC
d_gene: TRBD2; j_gene: TRBJ2-1; v_gene: TRBV9; abundance: many; CDR3aa: CASSPPLAGGPTNEQFF; CDR3nt: TGTGCCAGCAGCCCCCCTCTAGCGGGGGGGCCGACCAATGAGCAGTTCTTC
d_gene: TRBD1; j_gene: TRBJ2-2; v_gene: TRBV28; abundance: many; CDR3aa: CASSPEAGGAGELFF; CDR3nt: TGTGCCAGCAGCCCCGAAGCAGGGGGTGCCGGGGAGCTGTTTTTT
d_gene: TRBD2; j_gene: TRBJ2-7; v_gene: TRBV20-1; abundance: many; CDR3aa: CSARRGADSSYEQYF; CDR3nt: TGCAGTGCTAGGCGGGGGGCGGATAGCTCCTACGAGCAGTACTTC
d_gene: TRBD1; j_gene: TRBJ1-1; v_gene: TRBV28; abundance: few; CDR3aa: CASNPPGQGSTEAFF; CDR3nt: TGTGCCAGCAATCCTCCGGGACAGGGGAGCACTGAAGCTTTCTTT
d_gene: NA; j_gene: TRBJ2-2; v_gene: TRBV12-3/TRBV12-4; abundance: few; CDR3aa: CASSPEARSTGELFF; CDR3nt: TGTGCCAGCAGCCCAGAGGCCAGGAGTACCGGGGAGCTGTTTTTT
d_gene: NA; j_gene: TRBJ1-6; v_gene: TRBV7-8; abundance: many; CDR3aa: CASSSKGLNSPLHF; CDR3nt: TGTGCCAGCAGCTCTAAGGGGCTAAATTCACCCCTCCACTTT
d_gene: NA; j_gene: TRBJ1-3; v_gene: TRBV20-1; abundance: few; CDR3aa: CSARDLGSENTIYF; CDR3nt: TGCAGTGCTAGAGATTTAGGATCCGAAAACACCATATATTTT
d_gene: NA; j_gene: TRBJ1-3; v_gene: TRBV25-1; abundance: NA; CDR3aa: CASSYPGLLGNTIYF; CDR3nt: TGTGCCAGCAGTTACCCCGGCCTCCTGGGTAACACCATATATTTT
d_gene: NA; j_gene: TRBJ1-5; v_gene: TRBV6-1; abundance: few; CDR3aa: CASSEESGAQPQHF; CDR3nt: TGTGCCAGCAGTGAAGAATCGGGGGCACAGCCCCAGCATTTT
d_gene: NA; j_gene: TRBJ2-7; v_gene: TRBV28; abundance: few; CDR3aa: CASSLLGPYEQYF; CDR3nt: TGTGCCAGCAGCCTCCTGGGGCCGTACGAGCAGTACTTC
d_gene: NA; j_gene: TRBJ2-1; v_gene: TRBV11-2; abundance: NA; CDR3aa: CASSLEGGGYNEQFF; CDR3nt: TGTGCCAGCAGCTTGGAGGGAGGGGGCTACAATGAGCAGTTCTTC
d_gene: TRBD1; j_gene: TRBJ2-1; v_gene: TRBV29-1; abundance: many; CDR3aa: CSVEASDRLSYNEQFF; CDR3nt: TGCAGCGTTGAAGCCTCGGACAGGCTTTCCTACAATGAGCAGTTCTTC
d_gene: NA; j_gene: TRBJ1-1; v_gene: TRBV20-1; abundance: NA; CDR3aa: CSARSRARHTEAFF; CDR3nt: TGCAGTGCTAGAAGTAGAGCTAGACACACTGAAGCTTTCTTT